The sequence of this TCR beta chain was determined in a study of cytomegalovirus exposure and HLA in healthy donors. General study results and limits: For most TCR beta V segments, an earlier analysis put the productive rate at about 90% or about 30% of the time. At a 0.05 false discovery rate, a later analysis found 15,000 to 20,000 TCR beta sequences to be associated with HLA alleles.

The junction had 3 bases not matched to a gene; V was cut back by 0 bases and J by 3 bases. This CDR3 spans 16 amino acids. Germline-derived CDR1 and CDR2 are MNHEY and SVGAGI. In regard to this clone: The antigen is undetermined.

PCR used 60 Vbeta primers and 13 Jbeta primers. Here immunoSEQ multiplex PCR was the method, and the copy in TCRdb shows in-frame clones only, minus some. Here the sample table reports about 39,000 clones. This sequence originates from a male donor in good health and CMV-seronegative. This chain joins TRBV6-5 and TRBJ1-1; TRBD1 matches 11 bases. Material: PBMCs. The CDR3 here is CASSYSGTGGDTEAFF. DNA of the CDR3: TGTGCCAGCAGTTACTCTGGGACAGGGGGGGACACTGAAGCTTTCTTT.